Shown below are 32 T cell receptor beta chains from a single sample sequenced in a study of regulatory T cells in long-lasting Graves disease (dated by TCRdb to the early 2020s). What the time point label conveys for this sample: persistent/refractory GD, antithyroid drugs over 5 years with positive TRAb. For both TCR sequencing and RNA sequencing, RNA was extracted from PBMCs using TRIzol. Library preparation was by multiplex PCR. Sequencer: Illumina HiSeq 4000. CDR3 regions were amplified by Arm-PCR with iRepertoire HTBI primers to construct TCR beta libraries. TCRdb's own reprocessing of the public reads used fastp at Q25 and MiXCR and kept productive beta chains. Rows are combined by CDR3 protein, so each entry shows the most common genes and DNA. This sample has fewer than 450,000 distinct CDR3 sequences in its table, and around a quarter of those were observed once. The ten largest make up approximately 26% of the sample.

The sequenced sample was peripheral blood mononuclear cells (PBMCs), obtained when the disease was refractory, from a patient treated with antithyroid drugs. Every receptor here comes from a female donor with Graves disease.

This clonotype was seen many times. The chain has TRBV27 and TRBJ2-7; D gene unclear. Trimming removed 5 bases at V and 9 bases at J, with 23 bases between. Germline V gene data show CDR1 as MNHEY and CDR2 as SMNVEV (reference sequence). CDR3 size: 15 residues. CDR3: CASSPIRLRTQVQYF. The CDR3 DNA follows: TGTGCCAGCAGTCCTATCAGGTTAAGGACGCAGGTGCAGTACTTC.

This clonotype appeared many times. This chain uses TRBV29-1 with TRBJ2-7; D perhaps matches TRBD2 (5 bases). CDR1 SQVTM and CDR2 ANQGSEA come from the germline V gene. Trimming removed 5 bases from V and 5 bases from J, with 19 bases in between. The CDR3 is 14 residues long. CDR3 residues: CSVMPSSPIHEQYF. DNA for the CDR3: TGCAGCGTTATGCCCTCTAGCCCCATCCACGAGCAGTACTTC.

This clonotype was counted only a few times. The gene calls are TRBV7-6 and TRBJ2-5; D is unresolved. With 3 bases removed from V and 0 bases from J, the gap between germline ends came to 8 bases. Germline V gene data show CDR1 as SGHVS and CDR2 as FNYEAQ. This CDR3 contains 14 residues. DNA of the CDR3: TGTGCCAGCAGCTTCATGGTTCACCAAGAGACCCAGTACTTC. This sequence encodes CASSFMVHQETQYF.

The gene calls are TRBV28 and TRBJ2-3; TRBD1 agrees at 8 bases. Germline CDR1 MDHEN, CDR2 SYDVKM. This CDR3 is 16 amino acids long. Unmatched junction bases numbered 11, after V lost 5 bases and J lost 4 bases. The CDR3 protein is CASSRGQEVYSDTQYF. The CDR3 coding sequence is TGTGCCAGCAGTCGGGGACAGGAGGTTTATTCAGATACGCAGTATTTT. The entire variable domain, with the rest obtained from reference TRBV28 and TRBJ2-3, is as follows: DVKVTQSSRYLVKRTGEKVFLECVQDMDHENMFWYRQDPGLGLRLIYFSYDVKMKEKGDIPEGYSVSREKKERFSLILESASTNQTSMYLCASSRGQEVYSDTQYFGPGTRLTVL.

The table lists this clonotype with a few counts. The genes are TRBV20-1 and TRBJ2-5, with 9 nucleotides matching TRBD2. In germline, CDR1 is DFQATT, CDR2 SNEGSKA (reference sequence). The CDR3 contains 15 residues. Germline trimming cut 6 bases from V and 2 bases from J; bases unmatched to any gene: 10. CDR3: CSAVPTSGSQETQYF. CDR3 bases: TGCAGTGCCGTCCCCACTAGCGGGTCTCAAGAGACCCAGTACTTC.

The table lists this clonotype with many counts. The CDR3, as DNA: TGTGCCTGGAACCAGGGGGACGACTACGAGCAGTACTTC. Protein sequence: CAWNQGDDYEQYF. The rearrangement uses TRBV30 and TRBJ2-7, with 7 bases identical to TRBD1. V dropped 4 bases and J dropped 3; count of bases not matched to a gene: 6. Per germline, CDR1 GTSNPN and CDR2 SVGIG (reference sequence). There are 13 residues in the CDR3.

The chain carries TRBV7-2 and TRBJ2-7; 8 bases match TRBD1. The length of the CDR3 is 14 residues. Trimming removed 6 bases from V and 3 bases from J; junction bases left unmatched: 7. Germline V gives CDR1 SGHTA, CDR2 FQGNSA. The CDR3 nucleotides read TGTGCCAGCAGTTGGCCCGGGACAGGCTACGAGCAGTACTTC. Its translation: CASSWPGTGYEQYF.

In this sample, this clonotype turned up a few times. This sequence joins TRBV7-2 and TRBJ2-7; a possible D gene is TRBD2 (5 bases). Germline assignment: CDR1 SGHTA and CDR2 FQGNSA. V lost 1 base to trimming and J lost 0 bases, with 16 bases between them. The CDR3 consists of 17 residues. The DNA of the CDR3 is TGTGCCAGCAGCTTAGTGGACTCCCCGTTCGGCTCCTACGAGCAGTACTTC. Translating gives CASSLVDSPFGSYEQYF.

This clonotype was counted only a few times. DNA for the CDR3: TGTGCCAGTAGTATAGCGGCGGGAGTACGGGGCGGGGAGCTGTTTTTT. It translates to CASSIAAGVRGGELFF. The V gene is TRBV19, the J gene TRBJ2-2; 7 bases are a match to TRBD2. The length of the CDR3 is 16 residues. The germline V gene has CDR1 LNHDA and CDR2 SQIVND (reference sequence). The V segment lost 1 base and the J segment 7 bases; nucleotides outside the gene matches: 9.

Comments on this clonotype: A much larger clone sits a single nucleotide away, making a read error possible. The rearrangement links TRBV6-2 or TRBV6-3 to TRBJ1-2; D may be TRBD1 (6 bases). This CDR3 has 13 amino acids. CDR1 is MNHEY, CDR2 SVGEGT, per germline. CDR3 in DNA: TGTGCCAGCAGTTACGGACAGAAGGTTGGCTACATCTTC. It encodes CASSYGQKVGYIF.

CDR3 in DNA: TGTGCCACCAGCAGAGATCCCGGGGTATCCTCCTACGAGCAGTACTTC. As protein: CATSRDPGVSSYEQYF. This chain joins TRBV15 and TRBJ2-7, with D possibly TRBD2 on 5 matching bases. V was pared by 0 bases and J by 0 bases, with 12 bases between. Germline values: CDR1 LNHNV, CDR2 YYDKDF (reference sequence). The CDR3 length is 16 residues.

This clonotype showed up just a few times. The V call is TRBV20-1, the J call TRBJ1-1; D is uncertain. V lost 4 bases and J 11 bases, leaving 17 bases between the germline ends. CDR1 is DFQATT and CDR2 is SNEGSKA in the germline V gene (reference sequence). This CDR3 region has 12 residues. The CDR3 protein is CSATLRAVGAFF. The CDR3 DNA follows: TGCAGTGCTACGTTACGGGCCGTCGGGGCTTTCTTT.

The sample holds many counts of this clonotype. The V call is TRBV7-8, the J call TRBJ2-5, with 14 positions matching TRBD2. V was pared by 5 bases and J by 5 bases, with 7 bases of the junction left unmatched. Germline CDR1 is SGHVS and CDR2 is FQNEAQ. The CDR3 runs to 16 residues. The CDR3 sequence is CASSAGLAGVRETQYF. CDR3 DNA sequence: TGTGCCAGCAGCGCGGGACTAGCGGGAGTACGGGAGACCCAGTACTTC.

At least ten counts were recorded for this clonotype. The rearrangement joins TRBV20-1 to TRBJ2-7; the match to TRBD2 covers 12 bases. Germline CDR1 DFQATT, CDR2 SNEGSKA (reference sequence). J lost 5 bases, V lost 6 bases, and 11 bases had no gene match. The CDR3 is 15 amino acids. CDR3 in DNA: TGCAGTGCCGCCCGGACTAGCGGGATACGAAACGAGCAGTACTTC. Protein sequence: CSAARTSGIRNEQYF.

This clonotype was seen at least ten times. The chain links TRBV28 to TRBJ2-5; D is perhaps TRBD2 (6 bases). The J call may be mistaken, given a closer DNA end match to TRBJ2-7. In germline, CDR1 is MDHEN, CDR2 SYDVKM. The length of the CDR3 is 15 residues. DNA for the CDR3: TGTGCCAGCAGTTCCGTGACTAGGGAGTCATACGAGCAGTACTTC. Its protein is CASSSVTRESYEQYF.

Ten or more counts support this clonotype. The V and J genes are TRBV27 and TRBJ1-6; D remains ambiguous. This CDR3 region has 17 residues. Trimming removed 3 bases from V and 9 bases from J, with 21 bases in between. Looked up from germline, CDR1 is MNHEY and CDR2 is SMNVEV (reference sequence). CDR3 sequence: CASSFLLGGFLGSPLHF. The CDR3 region has the DNA TGTGCCAGCAGTTTTCTCCTCGGTGGATTTTTAGGTTCACCCCTCCACTTT.

V is TRBV18 and J is TRBJ2-7, with D maybe TRBD1 (6 bases). CDR1 KGHSH and CDR2 LQKENI come from the germline V gene. CDR3 length equals 12 residues. The V end was cut by 4 bases, the J end by 5 bases, with 9 bases between. Written as DNA, the CDR3 is TGTGCCAGCTCACGGACAGTCGACGAGCAGTACTTC. As protein: CASSRTVDEQYF.

The rearrangement joins TRBV9 to TRBJ1-2; a weak D match, TRBD1 (5 bases). This CDR3 comprises 14 residues. Germline assignment: CDR1 SGDLS and CDR2 YYNGEE. Trimming took 1 base from V and 4 from J, leaving 11 bases between them. The chain's CDR3 is CASSVPGRSYGYTF. The CDR3 DNA sequence: TGTGCCAGCAGCGTACCGGGACGGTCCTATGGCTACACCTTC.

This clonotype was recorded a few times. The chain joins TRBV7-8 to TRBJ2-2; 7 nucleotides align to TRBD1. Germline loops: CDR1 SGHVS, CDR2 FQNEAQ. J was trimmed by 7 bases and V by 5 bases; bases with no gene match: 7. The CDR3 has 14 residues. This chain's CDR3 is CASSANRGGGELFF. CDR3 nucleotides: TGTGCCAGCAGCGCTAACAGGGGTGGCGGGGAGCTGTTTTTT.

This clonotype has a handful of counts. The chain has TRBV7-2 and TRBJ1-2; 10 nucleotides match TRBD1. The CDR3 length is 15 residues. J gave up 5 bases and V 5 bases, and 8 bases lay outside the gene matches. CDR1 and CDR2 (germline): SGHTA, FQGNSA. CDR3 sequence reads: CASSARQGAIYGYTF. The CDR3 DNA follows: TGTGCCAGCAGCGCCCGACAGGGGGCCATATATGGCTACACCTTC.

This clonotype was detected only a few times. This chain uses TRBV4-2 with TRBJ1-2, with unresolved D. Germline V CDR1 and CDR2: LGHNA, YNFKEQ. The CDR3 is 13 residues long. The ends were cut back, 6 bases at V and 5 bases at J, with 13 bases in the middle. The CDR3 nucleotides read TGTGCCAGCAGTGGGCAAAGTGGATATGGCTACACCTTC. It yields the protein CASSGQSGYGYTF.

The sample holds a few counts of this clonotype. The chain links TRBV6-2 or TRBV6-3 to TRBJ2-7; D is unclear. Per germline, CDR1 MNHEY and CDR2 SVGEGT. This CDR3 has 13 residues. Trimming took 6 bases from V and 3 from J, leaving 12 bases between them. CDR3 region: CASRKNRDYEQYF. DNA of the CDR3: TGTGCCAGCAGAAAAAACAGAGACTACGAGCAGTACTTC.

The rearrangement joins TRBV19 to TRBJ2-7; 7 bases match TRBD2. The CDR3 runs 16 residues. Trimming removed 1 base from V and 1 base from J; junction bases left unmatched: 7. Germline V CDR1 and CDR2: LNHDA, SQIVND (reference sequence). The CDR3 DNA reads TGTGCCAGTAGTATAGCGGGAGGCTCGGGTTCCTACGAGCAGTACTTC. It specifies CASSIAGGSGSYEQYF.

V gene TRBV27 combines with J gene TRBJ2-2, with D uncertain. CDR3 length equals 13 residues. The ends were cut back, 8 bases at V and 4 bases at J, with 11 bases in the middle. Germline V lookup: CDR1 MNHEY, CDR2 SMNVEV (reference sequence). CDR3 DNA: TGTGCCAGCTCAAGGCCCGCCACCGGGGAGCTGTTTTTT. Its translation: CASSRPATGELFF.

This clonotype was seen many times. The chain joins TRBV2 to TRBJ2-7, with D tentatively TRBD1 (5 bases). Germline V gene data show CDR1 as SNHLY and CDR2 as FYNNEI. The V gene lost 7 bases and the J gene lost 3 bases, with 7 bases spanning the gap. The CDR3 runs to 11 residues. The CDR3 loop is CASNRGYEQYF. CDR3 bases: TGTGCCAGCAATAGGGGCTACGAGCAGTACTTC. Full variable domain (remainder filled in from reference TRBV2 and TRBJ2-7): EPEVTQTPSHQVTQMGQEVILRCVPISNHLYFYWYRQILGQKVEFLVSFYNNEISEKSEIFDDQFSVERPDGSNFTLKIRSTKLEDSAMYFCASNRGYEQYFGPGTRLTVT.

This clonotype has just a few counts. The genes are TRBV10-3 and TRBJ1-5, with D perhaps matching TRBD1 (5 bases). Looked up from germline, CDR1 is ENHRY and CDR2 is SYGVKD. Trimming shortened V by 1 base and J by 4 bases, and 8 bases separated the two germline ends. The CDR3 runs 14 residues. As DNA, the CDR3 is TGTGCCATCAGTGAGTGGGGGGGGAATCAGCCCCAGCATTTT. Its translation: CAISEWGGNQPQHF.

A note on this clonotype: A read error likely explains this, since a far larger clone differs by one base. The chain carries TRBV11-2 and TRBJ2-4; 7 bases align to TRBD2. Germline values: CDR1 SGHAT, CDR2 FQNNGV. CDR3 length: 16 amino acids. V gave up 0 bases and J gave up 15 bases; unmatched junction bases: 17. The CDR3 DNA follows: TGTGCCAGCAGCTTAGAGGCGGGAGCCCTTACCTACGAGCCGTACTTC. This sequence encodes CASSLEAGALTYEPYF.

The V and J genes are TRBV2 and TRBJ2-2; 12 nucleotides agree with TRBD2. The J segment lost 1 base and the V segment lost 6 bases, leaving 3 bases of the junction unmatched. The CDR3 length is 16 residues. Germline V gene sequence: CDR1 SNHLY, CDR2 FYNNEI. CDR3 amino acids: CASSQLAGGNTGELFF. The CDR3 DNA reads as TGTGCCAGCAGCCAACTAGCGGGAGGGAACACCGGGGAGCTGTTTTTT.

The rearrangement links TRBV29-1 to TRBJ2-1; 7 nucleotides match TRBD1. There are 15 residues in the CDR3. Germline trimming cut 2 bases from V and 4 bases from J; bases unmatched to any gene: 8. Germline lookup yields CDR1 SQVTM and CDR2 ANQGSEA. This CDR3 is CSVEWRQGDYNEQFF. The CDR3 region has the DNA TGCAGCGTTGAATGGCGGCAGGGGGATTACAATGAGCAGTTCTTC.

The rearrangement joins TRBV29-1 to TRBJ1-1, with TRBD1 matching over 9 bases. The CDR3 loop spans 13 amino acids. The germline gives CDR1 SQVTM, CDR2 ANQGSEA. The trim removed 7 bases at V and 1 base at J, leaving 4 bases unmatched. The CDR3 loop reads CSAGQGTNTEAFF. DNA for the CDR3: TGCAGCGCAGGACAGGGGACGAACACTGAAGCTTTCTTT.

This clonotype was seen at least ten times. CDR3 nucleotides: TGTGCCAGCAGTTCCCGGGGACTAGCGGGAGGGAGATCCTACGAGCAGTACTTC. It specifies CASSSRGLAGGRSYEQYF. This chain joins TRBV28 and TRBJ2-7, with 16 bases matching TRBD2. J gave up 1 base and V 4 bases, and 7 bases lay outside the gene matches. The CDR3 contains 18 residues. The V gene's germline CDR1 is MDHEN and CDR2 SYDVKM.

There are a few counts of this clonotype. The V and J genes are TRBV5-1 and TRBJ2-7; 7 bases are a match to TRBD2. The germline V gene encodes CDR1 SGHRS and CDR2 YFSETQ. Trimming at V came to 3 bases and at J to 11 bases, leaving 14 bases not matched to a gene. There are 14 residues in the CDR3. CDR3 sequence reads: CASSSTTGTTGKYF. CDR3 DNA sequence: TGCGCCAGCAGCTCGACTACCGGGACTACCGGGAAGTACTTC.